The entry below gives a single TCR beta chain sequence along with its context. Its target antigen remains unknown. No base-level quality is on record; no much larger clone is a single base apart. Frozen genomic DNA underwent high-throughput TCRbeta CDR3 sequencing by immunoSEQ, including PCR amplification, mapping, bias correction and internal controls. On the study's bioinformatics: Productive rearrangements were kept, and unique TCRbeta sequences were defined by CDR3 nucleotide sequence plus V and J gene. Donor-reactive sequences required at least 5-fold expansion in CFSE-low cells versus unstimulated pre-transplant cells and at least 0.01% frequency. To ensure at least 90% detection power, minimum frequency thresholds were set for each subject based on that subject's lowest-template unstimulated sample. Jensen-Shannon divergence between the top 1000 TCRbeta sequences post- versus pre-transplant served as the measure of repertoire turnover. Changes in detection of donor-reactive sequences were tested with two-sided Fisher's exact tests. TCRdb's version of the immuneACCESS table is confined to in-frame rearrangements and falls short of the full clone set. An unresolved V gene accounts for under half of the shortfall where checked; the remainder is of unknown origin. The D gene and trimming were derived from the DNA, and the V and J assignments and clone size from that table. This sample has roughly 80,000 clones in its table, and 80% to 85% of those were observed once. The top ten hold approximately 0.47% of the sample.

According to the germline V gene, CDR1 reads SGHRS and CDR2 reads YFSETQ. V lost 4 bases and J lost 3 bases, and the count of bases not matched to a germline gene is 18. Measured from the cysteine to the phenylalanine, the CDR3 is 18 residues long. The CDR3 DNA has 54 bases and is translated from base 1. The sample comes from a study of T cell clones after liver transplantation (dated by TCRdb to the late 2010s). Looking at the study overall: Samples were obtained from ITN030ST, a randomized trial in which withdrawal of immunosuppression was attempted within 2 years of liver transplantation. Donor-reactive T cell clones were identified by TCRbeta sequencing after a pre-transplant mixed lymphocyte reaction and then tracked in post-transplant blood. As an antigen-independent comparator for donor-reactive sequences, third party-reactive TCRbeta sequences were also identified from pre-transplant MLRs. Three of the eight recipients were HCV-positive; the others were transplanted for non-autoimmune, non-viral indications. Subjects received no induction therapy and standard immunosuppression until randomization at 12-24 months post-transplant. Tolerance meant complete immunosuppression withdrawal for at least one year without liver enzymes rising beyond twice the upper limit of normal. Blood samples were collected pre-transplant, pre-randomization before withdrawal, and post-randomization after either full withdrawal or failed withdrawal. Of the 8 liver transplant recipients making up the studied cohort, 3 were classified as tolerant and 5 as non-tolerant.

Thawed unstimulated PBMCs were stained for CD3, CD4 and CD8 and FACS-sorted into CD3+CD4+ and CD3+CD8+ populations. Each of the 8 studied subjects was randomized to immunosuppression withdrawal. The Qiagen DNeasy Blood and Tissue Kit was used for genomic DNA isolation. What the research found in general, with its limitations: Low numbers of available donor cells limited the measurable donor-reactive repertoire in a couple of subjects. Since no allograft tissue specimens were available, donor-reactive T cells may have migrated into the graft instead of being deleted. The conclusions were considered preliminary, being limited by small, heterogeneous patient numbers and non-standardized post-transplant time points. A significant post-transplant decrease in circulating donor-reactive CD4 TCRbeta sequences was observed in most of the 8 subjects, irrespective of tolerance or HCV status. When repertoire turnover was taken into account, detection of donor-reactive sequences was significantly reduced in 7 of 8 subjects for CD4 and in 8 of 8 subjects for CD8. Donor-reactive sequences declined more than third party-reactive ones, suggesting partial antigen-specific deletion unrelated to withdrawal success.

The sample in question was CD4+ T cells from blood, obtained around 42 months after liver transplant. This chain is built from TRBV5-1 and TRBJ1-2, and 7 junctional nucleotides match TRBD1. The receptor's source is a human patient who received a liver transplant. It is possible that, after a transplant, some T cells come from the graft donor. The nucleotide sequence is TGCGCCAGCAGCGGGCGACAGGGAAGGGGCAGTATGGACTATGGCTACACCTTC. It translates to CASSGRQGRGSMDYGYTF.